This T cell receptor beta chain was documented in a study of blood T cell repertoires in COVID-19. Study as a whole: Some COVID-19 samples were acute and others convalescent; all came from the United States, Italy and Spain.

Methods used by the authors: Reference gene primer amplification in the assay estimated nucleated cell counts. Produced via immunoSEQ multiplex PCR; TCRdb's table is partial and in-frame only. V, J and clone size are taken as reported in that table, and D and trimming were inferred from the DNA itself. Among 150,000 to 200,000 clones, roughly 84% were seen once, and the ten largest hold approximately 7%. V dropped 5 bases and J dropped 8; count of bases not matched to a gene: 9. Looked up from germline, CDR1 is LNHDA and CDR2 is SQIVND (reference sequence). This CDR3 comprises 14 residues. What was sequenced was peripheral blood. This TCR came from a man aged 50-60 years with active or convalescent COVID-19. The rearrangement joins TRBV19 to TRBJ1-2; 9 bases line up with TRBD1. Written as DNA, the CDR3 is TGTGCCAGTAGTCAGTACCGGACAGGGGAAGGCTACACCTTC. Protein: CASSQYRTGEGYTF.